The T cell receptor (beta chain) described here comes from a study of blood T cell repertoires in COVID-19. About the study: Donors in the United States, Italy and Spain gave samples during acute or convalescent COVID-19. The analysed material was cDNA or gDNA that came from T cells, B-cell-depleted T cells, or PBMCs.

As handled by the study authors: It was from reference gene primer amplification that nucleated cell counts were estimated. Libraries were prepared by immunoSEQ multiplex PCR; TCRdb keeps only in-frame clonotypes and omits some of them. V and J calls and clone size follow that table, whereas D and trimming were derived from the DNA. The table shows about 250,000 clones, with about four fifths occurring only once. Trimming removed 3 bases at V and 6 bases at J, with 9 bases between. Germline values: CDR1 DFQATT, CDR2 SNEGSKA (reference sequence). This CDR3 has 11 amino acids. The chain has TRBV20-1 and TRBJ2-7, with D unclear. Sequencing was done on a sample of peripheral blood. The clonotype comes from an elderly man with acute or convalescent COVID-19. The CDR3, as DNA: TGCAGTGCTAGTCCCAGCGTCGAGCAGTACTTC. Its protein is CSASPSVEQYF.